One sample yielded the 20 T cell receptor beta chains listed below, sequenced in a study of shared clonotypes between healthy human individuals. Method: immunoSEQ multiplex PCR; TCRdb's copy keeps in-frame clones and lacks some. The profile shows millions of clones, 90% to 95% of them singletons. Sequencing was carried out using naive CD4+ T cells from PBMCs. Documented subset: CD45RA+ positively selected. The receptors derive from a young man in good health. Some clones in this sample may be carry-over from other donors' samples.

The V gene is TRBV18, the J gene TRBJ2-6; 8 nucleotides agree with TRBD1. The CDR3 runs to 18 residues. Germline V CDR1 and CDR2: KGHSH, LQKENI. V gave up 2 bases and J gave up 0 bases; unmatched junction bases: 6. The CDR3 region is CASSPIGQGVSGANVLTF. The CDR3, as DNA: TGTGCCAGCTCACCAATAGGACAGGGAGTCTCTGGGGCCAACGTCCTGACTTTC.

The chain recombines TRBV15 with TRBJ2-7; D unresolved. The CDR3 contains 13 residues. Germline CDR1 reads LNHNV; CDR2 reads YYDKDF (reference sequence). Trimming took 3 bases from V and 4 from J, leaving 10 bases between them. The CDR3 is CATSRETRYEQYF. The CDR3 DNA reads as TGTGCCACCAGCAGGGAGACAAGGTACGAGCAGTACTTC.

The chain uses TRBV4-1 and TRBJ2-1; maybe TRBD2 (6 bases). Trimming left V 1 base short and J 0 bases short, with 7 bases between. There are 15 residues in the CDR3. Germline V gene lookup returns CDR1 MGHRA and CDR2 YSYEKL. CDR3 DNA: TGCGCCAGCAGCCAAGTCGGGAGCTCCTACAATGAGCAGTTCTTC. It yields the protein CASSQVGSSYNEQFF.

V and J are TRBV21-1 and TRBJ2-5; the D call of TRBD2 is as the table states it, not checked on the DNA. TRBV21-1 is an annotated pseudogene. The CDR3 sequence is 19 residues long. The CDR3 DNA reads TGTGCCAGCAGCAAATCTAGAGTTAGCGGGAGGTTCGGCCAAGAGACCCAGTACTTC. Its translation: CASSKSRVSGRFGQETQYF.

This chain links TRBV27 with TRBJ2-4; D unclear. The CDR3 extends over 14 amino acids. The germline V gene encodes CDR1 MNHEY and CDR2 SMNVEV (reference sequence). Deletions cut 8 bases from V and 3 bases from J, with 14 bases between. The CDR3 DNA is TGTGCCAGCGAGAACTCCTGGAACAAAAACATTCAGTACTTC. This codes for CASENSWNKNIQYF.

CDR3 nucleotides: TGTGCCAGCAGCTTAGCGGGGACTAGCGGGACCTACGAGCAGTACTTC. This gives the protein CASSLAGTSGTYEQYF. The chain carries TRBV7-2 and TRBJ2-7; 13 bases line up with TRBD2. There are 16 residues in the CDR3. Germline-derived CDR1 and CDR2 are SGHTA and FQGNSA. Trimming removed 0 bases from V and 2 bases from J; junction bases left unmatched: 1.

The V and J genes are TRBV5-1 and TRBJ1-4; TRBD1 is a possible D gene (5 bases). This CDR3 has 13 residues. Trimming cost V 2 bases and J 8 bases, with 10 bases left between them. Germline CDR1 is SGHRS and CDR2 is YFSETQ. The CDR3 loop is CASSFGREEKLFF. The CDR3 bases are TGCGCCAGCAGCTTCGGCAGGGAGGAAAAACTGTTTTTT.

This clone was seen a few times. The chain couples TRBV18 to TRBJ1-4, with 7 bases lining up with TRBD1. The V segment lost 1 base and the J segment 7 bases; nucleotides outside the gene matches: 6. The CDR3 extends over 15 amino acids. Germline lookup yields CDR1 KGHSH and CDR2 LQKENI. In nucleotides, the CDR3 is TGTGCCAGCTCACCACAGGGGGCGTTGGGTGAAAAACTGTTTTTT. It codes for CASSPQGALGEKLFF.

The chain has TRBV14 and TRBJ2-7, with unresolved D. V was trimmed by 0 bases and J by 4 bases, leaving 7 bases between them. There are 13 residues in the CDR3. Per germline, CDR1 SGHDN and CDR2 FVKESK. In DNA, the CDR3 is TGTGCCAGCAGCCAAGATATCGAGTACGAGCAGTACTTC. Translated: CASSQDIEYEQYF.

The V and J genes are TRBV2 and TRBJ1-2, with TRBD1 matching 7 bases. The CDR3 extends over 11 amino acids. The V gene's germline CDR1 is SNHLY and CDR2 FYNNEI. Germline trimming cut 8 bases from V and 14 bases from J; bases unmatched to any gene: 11. The CDR3 loop reads CASGQEGQRTF. CDR3 coding DNA: TGTGCCAGCGGGCAAGAGGGACAGAGGACCTTC.

The chain has TRBV30 and TRBJ2-2; 15 bases agree with TRBD2. After removal of 0 bases from V and 4 bases from J, the junction contained 12 bases not matched to a gene. The CDR3 length is 20 residues. Germline V CDR1 and CDR2: GTSNPN, SVGIG (reference sequence). The CDR3 region is CAWSVARTSGRARVTGELFF. Written as DNA, the CDR3 is TGTGCCTGGAGTGTAGCGAGGACTAGCGGGAGGGCCCGAGTCACCGGGGAGCTGTTTTTT.

Turning to this clone: Other DNA sequences in the sample encode the same CDR3. The genes are TRBV20-1 and TRBJ2-1; D is undetermined. Germline lookup yields CDR1 DFQATT and CDR2 SNEGSKA (reference sequence). There are 10 residues in the CDR3. V gave up 8 bases and J gave up 7 bases, with 9 bases separating them. Here the CDR3 reads CSLVGNEQFF. The CDR3, as DNA: TGCAGTTTAGTGGGTAATGAGCAGTTCTTC.

Remarks on this clone: This specimen includes other DNA sequences encoding the same CDR3. V is TRBV28 and J is TRBJ1-2, with D maybe TRBD1 (5 bases). The CDR3 contains 12 residues. Germline CDR1 MDHEN, CDR2 SYDVKM. Trimming pared 2 bases from V and 5 bases from J, leaving 6 bases between. The CDR3 nucleotides are TGTGCCAGCAGTTTAGGGGGGTATGGCTACACCTTC. Its translation: CASSLGGYGYTF.

The chain employs TRBV5-6 and TRBJ1-1; TRBD1 is a possible D gene (6 bases). Germline CDR1 is SGHDT and CDR2 is YYEEEE. The CDR3 sequence is 16 residues long. The germline V and J ends were trimmed by 5 bases and 4 bases, with 21 bases remaining between them. CDR3 in amino acids: CASSSRQQGYGTEAFF. CDR3 in DNA: TGTGCCAGCAGTTCGCGTCAACAGGGATATGGCACTGAAGCTTTCTTT.

The rearrangement uses TRBV6-5 and TRBJ1-5, with D maybe TRBD1 (6 bases). Trimming took off 5 bases at V and 6 bases at J, with 11 bases between the two ends. Germline V gene lookup returns CDR1 MNHEY and CDR2 SVGAGI. There are 13 residues in the CDR3. The DNA of the CDR3 is TGTGCCAGCAGTACAGGGTTACTTCAGCCCCAGCATTTT. It encodes CASSTGLLQPQHF.

The J gene is TRBJ2-5, the V gene TRBV10-3, with no clear D. V lost 4 bases, J lost 5 bases, and 11 bases lay in between. This CDR3 has 13 residues. CDR1 ENHRY and CDR2 SYGVKD come from the germline V gene. The CDR3 here is CAISARHEETQYF. CDR3 in DNA: TGTGCCATCAGTGCGAGGCACGAGGAGACCCAGTACTTC.

Concerning this clone itself: Within the sample, other DNA sequences also encode this same CDR3. The J gene is TRBJ2-1, the V gene TRBV5-1; 9 nucleotides line up with TRBD2. Germline values: CDR1 SGHRS, CDR2 YFSETQ. The J segment lost 2 bases and the V segment lost 1 base, leaving 1 base of the junction unmatched. This CDR3 spans 15 amino acids. The CDR3 reads CASSLIAGAYNEQFF. CDR3 DNA: TGCGCCAGCAGCTTGATAGCGGGAGCCTACAATGAGCAGTTCTTC.

V gene TRBV7-3 combines with J gene TRBJ2-7, with 8 positions matching TRBD2. Germline-derived CDR1 and CDR2 are SGHTA and FQGTGA. V lost 5 bases to trimming and J lost 5 bases; unmatched junction nucleotides: 11. The CDR3 extends over 15 amino acids. CDR3 sequence reads: CASSPESGSYDEQYF. The CDR3 DNA sequence: TGTGCCAGCAGCCCCGAGAGCGGGAGCTACGACGAGCAGTACTTC.

The rearrangement joins TRBV2 to TRBJ2-7; TRBD1 might be the D (8 bases). The CDR3 covers 14 residues. V was shortened by 4 bases and J by 4 bases, with 14 bases between the two germline ends. From germline, CDR1 is SNHLY and CDR2 FYNNEI. In DNA form, the CDR3 reads TGTGCCAGCAGTGTACAGGGGGGAGGGTACGAGCAGTACTTC. It encodes CASSVQGGGYEQYF.

This clone has just one count. The chain uses TRBV18 and TRBJ2-3; D remains ambiguous. The germline V and J ends were trimmed by 2 bases and 10 bases, with 13 bases remaining between them. CDR1 is KGHSH, CDR2 LQKENI, per germline. CDR3 length: 13 amino acids. The CDR3 here is CASSPTSEDAQYF. The CDR3 DNA sequence: TGTGCCAGCTCACCAACGTCAGAAGACGCGCAGTATTTT.